The clone carrying this T cell receptor (beta chain) was observed once. Its specificity is unknown. This entry comes from a study of PD-L1 blockade in urothelial cancer. Background on the study: Blood analysis occurred 3 weeks (second dose) and 6 weeks after treatment start. Median T cell yield from blood was approximately 130,000. Study-wide results and caveats: Below-median TCR clonality that was measured in pretreatment blood predicted better survival.

The time point is: pretreatment peripheral blood. The CDR3 totals 19 residues. V lost 4 bases, J lost 4 bases, and 18 bases stayed unmatched. Germline V gene sequence: CDR1 SGHAT, CDR2 FQNNGV. Synthetically made TCR analog templates were put into each PCR as spikes. TCRdb keeps only in-frame clones here, not all; method: immunoSEQ multiplex PCR. The table lists around 70,000 clones, 75% to 90% of them singletons. This receptor was taken from a man aged 70-80 years with urothelial cancer. V usage is TRBV11-2 and J usage is TRBJ2-3; 9 bases fit TRBD2. This material consisted of PBMCs, taken around atezolizumab (anti-PD-L1) treatment. CDR3 in amino acids: CASSWQRWGGRAKSDTQYF. CDR3 coding DNA: TGTGCCAGCAGCTGGCAGAGGTGGGGCGGGAGGGCCAAATCAGATACGCAGTATTTT.